Below are 30 T cell receptor beta chains sequenced from a single sample in a study of radiation and T cells in renal cell carcinoma. Libraries were prepared by immunoSEQ multiplex PCR; TCRdb keeps only in-frame clonotypes and omits some of them. The profile shows around 100,000 clones, 65% to 90% of them singletons. Time point in this sample: blood 4 weeks post-SBRT, at nephrectomy. Treatment noted: 15 Gy SBRT to primary tumor, nephrectomy 4 weeks later. Here the sequenced sample was blood, taken from a patient whose treatment included radiotherapy and nephrectomy. The source of these receptors is a man aged 55 to 70 with renal cell carcinoma.

In regard to this clone: The junction and the germline gene differ at one end; a read error may be behind it. This CDR3 is also generated by other DNA sequences in the sample. This chain joins TRBV5-6 and TRBJ2-7; TRBD2 aligns across 7 bases. This CDR3 region has 12 residues. Germline values: CDR1 SGHDT, CDR2 YYEEEE. The CDR3 DNA sequence: TGTGCCAGCAGCTGGGAGGGGTACGAGCAGTACTTT. This encodes CASSWEGYEQYF.

This clone was seen a single time. The chain has TRBV29-1 and TRBJ2-1, with TRBD2 matching 14 bases. The CDR3 covers 15 residues. Germline values: CDR1 SQVTM, CDR2 ANQGSEA. Germline trimming cut 5 bases from V and 7 bases from J; bases unmatched to any gene: 7. The CDR3 nucleotides are TGCAGCGTTCTTCGACTAGCGGGAGGGCCTAATGAGCAGTTCTTC. Translated: CSVLRLAGGPNEQFF.

V usage is TRBV7-7 and J usage is TRBJ2-7; the match to TRBD1 covers 9 bases. With 1 base clipped from V and 5 bases from J, the junction kept 0 bases outside the gene matches. This CDR3 contains 13 residues. Germline lookup yields CDR1 SSHAT and CDR2 FNYEAQ (reference sequence). This CDR3 is CASSLGTGDEQYF. DNA of the CDR3: TGTGCCAGCAGCTTAGGGACAGGGGACGAGCAGTACTTC.

The V gene is TRBV4-1, the J gene TRBJ2-3; 10 nucleotides line up with TRBD2. CDR1 is MGHRA, CDR2 YSYEKL, per germline. The CDR3 consists of 16 residues. Losses at the gene ends were 6 bases for V and 3 bases for J; bases not matched to a gene: 9. The CDR3 sequence: CASSPSSSGSTDTQYF. For the CDR3, the DNA is TGCGCCAGCAGTCCCTCCTCTAGCGGGAGTACAGATACGCAGTATTTT.

This clone has only a few counts. The CDR3: CASRTSTDTQYF. The CDR3 DNA is TGTGCCAGCAGAACTAGCACAGATACGCAGTATTTT. V is TRBV28 and J is TRBJ2-3; D remains unclear. The V end lost 6 bases, the J end lost 0 bases, and 4 bases lay between the germline ends. CDR3 size: 12 residues. Germline V gene lookup returns CDR1 MDHEN and CDR2 SYDVKM. The full variable domain, with the rest looked up from reference TRBV28 and TRBJ2-3, is DVKVTQSSRYLVKRTGEKVFLECVQDMDHENMFWYRQDPGLGLRLIYFSYDVKMKEKGDIPEGYSVSREKKERFSLILESASTNQTSMYLCASRTSTDTQYFGPGTRLTVL.

The chain links TRBV7-9 to TRBJ2-3; TRBD1 aligns across 9 bases. Trimming at V came to 2 bases and at J to 1 base, leaving 4 bases not matched to a gene. The length of the CDR3 is 16 residues. The V gene's germline CDR1 is SEHNR and CDR2 FQNEAQ (reference sequence). The CDR3 here is CASSLSWTGGTDTQYF. In nucleotides, the CDR3 is TGTGCCAGCAGCTTATCTTGGACAGGGGGCACAGATACGCAGTATTTT.

The V gene is TRBV6-1, the J gene TRBJ2-7; 9 nucleotides match TRBD2. The ends lost 6 bases at V and 2 bases at J; junction bases unmatched: 5. The CDR3 sequence is 14 residues long. CDR1 MNHNS and CDR2 SASEGT come from the germline V gene. This CDR3 is CASSVSGSAYEQYF. The CDR3 region has the DNA TGTGCCAGCAGCGTTAGCGGGAGCGCCTACGAGCAGTACTTC.

The chain recombines TRBV6-5 with TRBJ1-6, with D perhaps TRBD1 (5 bases). This CDR3 region has 14 residues. Germline CDR1 is MNHEY and CDR2 is SVGAGI. Trimming removed 5 bases at V and 3 bases at J, with 8 bases between. CDR3 coding DNA: TGTGCCAGCAGTCCGGGACGCTATAATTCACCCCTCCACTTT. Translation: CASSPGRYNSPLHF.

The rearrangement links TRBV29-1 to TRBJ1-1; D unclear. CDR1 and CDR2 (germline): SQVTM, ANQGSEA. The V end was cut by 3 bases, the J end by 8 bases, with 13 bases between. This CDR3 has 12 amino acids. The CDR3 loop is CSVEFREQEAFF. The CDR3 DNA reads TGCAGCGTTGAGTTCCGGGAACAAGAAGCTTTCTTT.

V gene TRBV19 combines with J gene TRBJ2-7; a weak D match, TRBD1 (5 bases). V shed 3 bases and J shed 4 bases, with 7 bases lying between them. Germline-derived CDR1 and CDR2 are LNHDA and SQIVND (reference sequence). There are 12 residues in the CDR3. The CDR3 DNA is TGTGCCAGTAGTATCCAGGGATACGAGCAGTACTTC. Residues: CASSIQGYEQYF.

V gene TRBV19 combines with J gene TRBJ2-1, with 9 bases identical to TRBD2. V trimming: 5 bases; J trimming: 9 bases; junction bases outside the gene matches: 5. CDR1 is LNHDA and CDR2 is SQIVND in the germline V gene (reference sequence). The CDR3 is made up of 13 amino acids. CDR3 sequence (DNA): TGTGCCAGTAGTGGGGGACTAGCAACTGAGCAGTTCTTC. Protein sequence: CASSGGLATEQFF.

The J gene is TRBJ2-7, the V gene TRBV5-6; D may correspond to TRBD1 or TRBD2 (5 bases each). The germline V gene has CDR1 SGHDT and CDR2 YYEEEE. V was cut by 0 bases and J by 2 bases, with 9 bases left in between. CDR3 length: 14 residues. Here the CDR3 DNA reads TGTGCCAGCAGCTTGGGGGGGAACACCTACGAGCAGTACTTC. Its translation: CASSLGGNTYEQYF.

This rearrangement joins TRBV5-8 to TRBJ1-5; the D gene is possibly TRBD1 (6 bases). Germline values: CDR1 SGHTS, CDR2 YDEGEE. With 3 bases removed from V and 3 bases from J, the gap between germline ends came to 19 bases. The CDR3 extends over 17 amino acids. The CDR3 spells CASSSISGAEFNQPQHF. For the CDR3, the DNA is TGTGCCAGCAGCTCCATTTCGGGGGCGGAATTCAATCAGCCCCAGCATTTT.

There are a few counts of this clone. The chain uses TRBV5-1 and TRBJ2-7; D gene ambiguous. This CDR3 has 16 residues. Between the trimmed V and J ends, which lost 0 bases and 6 bases, there was a span of 19 bases. Germline V CDR1 and CDR2: SGHRS, YFSETQ. The CDR3 DNA follows: TGCGCCAGCAGCTTGGGCCTAGGGCACGCCGCTTCCGAGCAGTACTTC. Its protein product is CASSLGLGHAASEQYF. The full variable domain, in which reference TRBV5-1 and TRBJ2-7 provide the parts outside the CDR3, is KAGVTQTPRYLIKTRGQQVTLSCSPISGHRSVSWYQQTPGQGLQFLFEYFSETQRNKGNFPGRFSGRQFSNSRSEMNVSTLELGDSALYLCASSLGLGHAASEQYFGPGTRLTVT.

This sequence joins TRBV5-4 and TRBJ2-7, with D maybe TRBD1 (5 bases). Between the trimmed V and J ends, which lost 4 bases and 3 bases, there was a span of 11 bases. CDR3 size: 13 residues. Germline V gene lookup returns CDR1 SGHNT and CDR2 YYREEE (reference sequence). The CDR3 DNA reads as TGTGCCAGCAGCCGGAACAGGCTCTACGAGCAGTACTTC. Translated: CASSRNRLYEQYF.

The genes are TRBV5-5 and TRBJ1-4; D uncertain. CDR3 length equals 14 residues. The ends were cut back, 0 bases at V and 4 bases at J, with 7 bases in the middle. Germline V gene data show CDR1 as SGHKS and CDR2 as YYEKEE (reference sequence). The DNA for the CDR3 is TGTGCCAGCAGCTTGGGAGAGAATAATGAAAAACTGTTTTTT. Its translation: CASSLGENNEKLFF.

This sequence joins TRBV4-3 and TRBJ1-4, with D possibly being TRBD1 (6 bases). This CDR3 contains 16 residues. Trimming removed 3 bases from V and 2 bases from J, with 13 bases in between. Germline lookup yields CDR1 LGHNA and CDR2 YSLEER. CDR3 protein: CASSQDLQGTNEKLFF. The CDR3, as DNA: TGCGCCAGCAGCCAGGACCTTCAGGGGACTAATGAAAAACTGTTTTTT.

This chain uses TRBV10-3 with TRBJ1-1; D not resolved. With 4 bases removed from V and 1 base from J, the gap between germline ends came to 10 bases. CDR3 size: 14 residues. CDR1 is ENHRY, CDR2 SYGVKD, per germline. CDR3 sequence: CAISGGTRNTEAFF. The CDR3 DNA is TGTGCCATCAGTGGCGGAACCCGGAACACTGAAGCTTTCTTT.

This sequence joins TRBV7-8 and TRBJ2-7, with D possibly being TRBD1 (5 bases). V was pared by 2 bases and J by 4 bases, with 18 bases between. Germline CDR1 SGHVS, CDR2 FQNEAQ. The CDR3 runs 16 residues. Here the CDR3 reads CASSLPGHLSVYEQYF. The CDR3 nucleotides are TGTGCCAGCAGCTTACCCGGACACTTGTCCGTATACGAGCAGTACTTC. The whole variable domain, remainder taken from reference TRBV7-8 and TRBJ2-7, is GAGVSQSPRYKVAKRGQDVALRCDPISGHVSLFWYQQALGQGPEFLTYFQNEAQLDKSGLPSDRFFAERPEGSVSTLKIQRTQQEDSAVYLCASSLPGHLSVYEQYFGPGTRLTVT.

The J gene is TRBJ1-2, the V gene TRBV7-9; no firm D call. CDR3 size: 14 residues. V lost 1 base, J lost 5 bases, and 11 bases lay in between. Germline V gene data show CDR1 as SEHNR and CDR2 as FQNEAQ (reference sequence). The CDR3 reads CASSLGVDGYGYTF. For the CDR3, the DNA is TGTGCCAGCAGCTTAGGGGTTGACGGTTATGGCTACACCTTC.

The rearrangement links TRBV5-6 to TRBJ1-5, with TRBD1 matching over 7 bases. Germline V gene lookup returns CDR1 SGHDT and CDR2 YYEEEE. The CDR3 contains 19 residues. The ends lost 1 base at V and 2 bases at J; junction bases unmatched: 15. CDR3 amino acids: CASSLTPETGSWGNQPQHF. The CDR3, as DNA: TGTGCCAGCAGCTTGACCCCCGAGACAGGGTCGTGGGGCAATCAGCCCCAGCATTTT.

V and J are TRBV5-4 and TRBJ2-1; D call uncertain. The CDR3 sequence is 14 residues long. CDR1 SGHNT and CDR2 YYREEE come from the germline V gene (reference sequence). Between the trimmed V and J ends, which lost 0 bases and 12 bases, there was a span of 16 bases. CDR3 sequence reads: CASSLDRVASRQFF. In DNA form, the CDR3 reads TGTGCCAGCAGCTTGGACCGTGTAGCAAGTCGGCAGTTCTTC. Full variable domain (rest looked up from reference TRBV5-4 and TRBJ2-1): ETGVTQSPTHLIKTRGQQVTLRCSSQSGHNTVSWYQQALGQGPQFIFQYYREEENGRGNFPPRFSGLQFPNYSSELNVNALELDDSALYLCASSLDRVASRQFFGPGTRLTVL.

The V gene is TRBV19, the J gene TRBJ1-3; TRBD1 matches 10 bases. Germline CDR1 reads LNHDA; CDR2 reads SQIVND (reference sequence). The CDR3 is made up of 19 amino acids. The J segment lost 0 bases and the V segment lost 0 bases, leaving 8 bases of the junction unmatched. DNA of the CDR3: TGTGCCAGTAGTATAGAGGGTCGGGACAGGGGATTCTCTGGAAACACCATATATTTT. This codes for CASSIEGRDRGFSGNTIYF. Looking up the rest from reference TRBV19 and TRBJ1-3 gives the full variable domain: DGGITQSPKYLFRKEGQNVTLSCEQNLNHDAMYWYRQDPGQGLRLIYYSQIVNDFQKGDIAEGYSVSREKKESFPLTVTSAQKNPTAFYLCASSIEGRDRGFSGNTIYFGEGSWLTVV.

CDR3 loop: CASSLGLASSYNEQFF. The CDR3 nucleotides read TGTGCCAGCAGCTTGGGTCTAGCCTCGTCCTACAATGAGCAGTTCTTC. The chain has TRBV5-4 and TRBJ2-1, with a possible D match to TRBD2 (5 bases). This CDR3 spans 16 amino acids. V shed 0 bases and J shed 1 base, with 11 bases lying between them. The germline V gene has CDR1 SGHNT and CDR2 YYREEE (reference sequence).

The chain recombines TRBV5-4 with TRBJ2-1; possibly TRBD1 or TRBD2 for D (5 bases each). CDR3 length: 17 amino acids. The germline CDR1 and CDR2 sequences are SGHNT and YYREEE (reference sequence). Trimming cost V 2 bases and J 10 bases, with 25 bases left between them. The CDR3 DNA sequence: TGTGCCAGCAGCTTCGGGGCAGGGTTCCAACAAAGCAGCGAGCAGTTCTTC. Translated: CASSFGAGFQQSSEQFF.

The V gene is TRBV28, the J gene TRBJ2-6, with 14 positions matching TRBD2. The germline gives CDR1 MDHEN, CDR2 SYDVKM. The CDR3 covers 19 residues. J was trimmed by 2 bases and V by 7 bases; bases with no gene match: 10. CDR3 nucleotide sequence: TGTGCCAGCAAAGATATCCGGGGACTAGCGGGAGCTGGGGCCAACGTCCTGACTTTC. Translating it yields CASKDIRGLAGAGANVLTF.

The chain is built from TRBV5-1 and TRBJ2-7; tentative D call: TRBD2 (6 bases). Looked up from germline, CDR1 is SGHRS and CDR2 is YFSETQ. Trimming stripped 2 bases from V and 4 bases from J, with 13 bases between. This CDR3 has 14 residues. CDR3 region: CASSFRVEGYEQYF. CDR3 nucleotide sequence: TGCGCCAGCAGCTTCAGGGTGGAGGGATACGAGCAGTACTTC.

The chain uses TRBV7-8 and TRBJ2-3; D may be TRBD1 (5 bases). Germline loops: CDR1 SGHVS, CDR2 FQNEAQ. This CDR3 is 11 amino acids long. CDR3 coding DNA: TGTGCATCAGGGTGGAAAGATACGCAGTATTTT. It yields the protein CASGWKDTQYF.

This clone was seen more than once but under ten times. The chain couples TRBV19 to TRBJ2-2, with 7 bases matching TRBD2. There are 16 residues in the CDR3. V gave up 5 bases and J gave up 4 bases; unmatched junction bases: 10. Germline CDR1 and CDR2: LNHDA and SQIVND (reference sequence). In DNA, the CDR3 is TGTGCCAGTAGTCTTGAGCGGTCGGGGGGCACCGGGGAGCTGTTTTTT. It yields the protein CASSLERSGGTGELFF.

This clone showed up many times. The rearrangement uses TRBV2 and TRBJ2-5; TRBD1 agrees at 7 bases. The germline gives CDR1 SNHLY, CDR2 FYNNEI. Trimming at V came to 5 bases and at J to 5 bases, leaving 20 bases not matched to a gene. The CDR3 spans 18 residues. CDR3 sequence: CASSRPADRARPGETQYF. The CDR3 bases are TGTGCCAGCAGTAGACCAGCTGACAGGGCAAGACCCGGGGAGACCCAGTACTTC. The full variable domain, completed using reference TRBV2 and TRBJ2-5, is EPEVTQTPSHQVTQMGQEVILRCVPISNHLYFYWYRQILGQKVEFLVSFYNNEISEKSEIFDDQFSVERPDGSNFTLKIRSTKLEDSAMYFCASSRPADRARPGETQYFGPGTRLLVL.